Listed below are T cell receptor beta chains from one sample, sequenced in a study of blood T cell repertoires in COVID-19. Sequencing was performed with immunoSEQ multiplex PCR; in TCRdb, only in-frame clones are kept and a portion is missing. This sample carries roughly 140,000 clones, roughly 84% of them seen once, and the ten largest clones take roughly a tenth. Sequenced: peripheral blood. The source of these receptors is a man between 60 and 70 years old with active or convalescent COVID-19. Each CDR3 is given with its conserved first and last residue. For some rows the clone size is stated as once, few or many, or as a class when expanded; others skip it.

J gene,V gene,clone size,CDR3 protein
TRBJ2-5,TRBV30,-,CAWSPGLAGLETQYF
TRBJ2-1,TRBV6-5,once,CASRPRTGPYNEQFF
TRBJ1-5,TRBV7-6,-,CASSPRQGRQSAAQHF
TRBJ1-2,TRBV27,-,CASSLVQGINYGYTF
TRBJ1-1,TRBV19,-,CASSDRDRAANTEAFF
TRBJ1-5,TRBV6-5,once,CASSTGSQPQHF
TRBJ1-5,TRBV30,-,CAWAGQGNQPQHF
TRBJ2-1,TRBV5-1,-,CASSFGGKSSYNEQFF
TRBJ2-3,TRBV7-8,-,CASSLSILPGGPEDTQYF
TRBJ1-2,TRBV27,-,CASSLTYQNGYTF
TRBJ2-3,TRBV9,-,CASSARQGIADTQYF